This TCR beta chain was captured by sequencing in a study of memory CD4+ T cells and cytomegalovirus serostatus. The sort gate was single viable CD3+CD4+CD8-CD45RO+ cells for memory CD4+ T cells. Germline values: CDR1 ENHRY, CDR2 SYGVKD. The CDR3 is 16 amino acids. The ends were cut back, 0 bases at V and 11 bases at J, with 19 bases in the middle. Sequencing was performed with immunoSEQ multiplex PCR; in TCRdb, only in-frame clones are kept and a portion is missing. The sample has just over 40,000 clones; about four fifths are singletons. The chain employs TRBV10-3 and TRBJ1-4, with a weak D call TRBD1 (5 bases). Sequenced material: memory CD4+ T cells from blood. This TCR derives from an adult in good health and CMV-seronegative. CDR3 nucleotides: TGTGCCATCAGTGAGTCGCGGCCAGGGAGTATCTCGAAACTGTTTTTT. It codes for CAISESRPGSISKLFF.